The 18 T cell receptor beta chains given below trace back to one sample, sequenced in a study of T-cell memory formation after mild COVID-19. Each CDR3 protein gets one entry after TCRdb re-called the 5' RACE reads with MiXCR. Altogether over 500,000 distinct CDR3 sequences are present, 17% being singletons, with the ten largest covering roughly 8%. Sequencing was performed on PBMCs or a T cell subset sorted from them (not recorded which). The receptor source for this set is an adult woman who had mild COVID-19 (a few samples of this study predate the infection). Cell type and time point are not known.

The CDR3 protein is CATSATSSYEQYF. The DNA for the CDR3 is TGTGCCACCAGCGCGACTAGCTCCTACGAGCAGTACTTC. The gene calls are TRBV24-1 and TRBJ2-7, with D maybe TRBD2 (6 bases). The germline gives CDR1 KGHDR, CDR2 SFDVKD. The V gene lost 7 bases and the J gene lost 0 bases, with 9 bases spanning the gap. The CDR3 sequence is 13 residues long.

This clonotype was detected only a few times. The chain combines TRBV20-1 with TRBJ2-6; D tentatively reads TRBD1 or TRBD2 (5 bases each). The CDR3 sequence is 16 residues long. The V and J ends lost 5 bases and 0 bases respectively, with 14 bases between them. Germline V gene sequence: CDR1 DFQATT, CDR2 SNEGSKA (reference sequence). The CDR3 DNA reads TGCAGTGCTTTGGGACGGACCAACTCTGGGGCCAACGTCCTGACTTTC. Amino acids: CSALGRTNSGANVLTF.

This clonotype was picked up a small number of times. The genes are TRBV5-1 and TRBJ2-1, with 8 bases that match TRBD1. Losses at the gene ends were 4 bases for V and 5 bases for J; bases not matched to a gene: 5. The CDR3 covers 14 residues. From germline, CDR1 is SGHRS and CDR2 YFSETQ. CDR3 bases: TGCGCCAGCAGCGTCGGGACAGGTAACAATGAGCAGTTCTTC. Translating gives CASSVGTGNNEQFF.

The chain employs TRBV6-1 and TRBJ1-1; a weak D match, TRBD1 (5 bases). The V gene's germline CDR1 is MNHNS and CDR2 SASEGT. CDR3 length: 13 amino acids. V lost 1 base to trimming and J lost 2 bases, with 5 bases between them. The CDR3 reads CASSEGTNTEAFF. CDR3 DNA: TGTGCCAGCAGTGAAGGGACAAACACTGAAGCTTTCTTT.

The V and J genes are TRBV9 and TRBJ2-5; D perhaps matches TRBD2 (5 bases). This CDR3 comprises 14 residues. Germline V CDR1 and CDR2: SGDLS, YYNGEE. Trimming shortened V by 0 bases and J by 4 bases, and 10 bases separated the two germline ends. CDR3 loop: CASSVEPGLETQYF. CDR3 nucleotides: TGTGCCAGCAGCGTAGAACCGGGATTAGAGACCCAGTACTTC.

The chain is built from TRBV12-3 or TRBV12-4 and TRBJ2-7, with D maybe TRBD1 (6 bases). V was shortened by 0 bases and J by 3 bases, with 15 bases between the two germline ends. The CDR3 is 16 residues long. The CDR3 region has the DNA TGTGCCAGCAGTTTAGCGGACGCCGGGACATACTACGAGCAGTACTTC. Protein: CASSLADAGTYYEQYF.

The J gene is TRBJ1-1, the V gene TRBV5-1; D is undetermined. Germline V gene sequence: CDR1 SGHRS, CDR2 YFSETQ. This CDR3 has 15 amino acids. V was clipped by 0 bases and J by 4 bases, with 13 bases between them. Here the CDR3 reads CASSLEGISRTEAFF. In DNA form, the CDR3 reads TGCGCCAGCAGCTTGGAAGGGATTAGTCGCACTGAAGCTTTCTTT. Supplemented by reference TRBV5-1 and TRBJ1-1, the full variable domain reads KAGVTQTPRYLIKTRGQQVTLSCSPISGHRSVSWYQQTPGQGLQFLFEYFSETQRNKGNFPGRFSGRQFSNSRSEMNVSTLELGDSALYLCASSLEGISRTEAFFGQGTRLTVV.

This clonotype was found many times. V is TRBV7-2 and J is TRBJ2-3, with D perhaps matching TRBD1 or TRBD2 (5 bases each). V shed 2 bases and J shed 2 bases, with 17 bases lying between them. Germline V lookup: CDR1 SGHTA, CDR2 FQGNSA. CDR3 length: 17 amino acids. The CDR3 spells CASSLTVLRGITDTQYF. The CDR3 region has the DNA TGTGCCAGCAGCTTAACCGTCTTACGGGGCATCACAGATACGCAGTATTTT.

This clonotype was observed a few times. The junction and the germline gene differ at one end; a read error may be behind it. The rearrangement links TRBV6-1 to TRBJ1-4; TRBD1 matches 7 bases. Germline V gives CDR1 MNHNS, CDR2 SASEGT. The CDR3 runs to 13 residues. The CDR3 is CASSQAGQFELFF. CDR3 coding DNA: TGTGCCAGCAGTCAAGCGGGACAGTTCGAACTGTTTTTT.

This clonotype was observed a few times. This chain connects TRBV5-1 to TRBJ2-3, with D unclear. In germline, CDR1 is SGHRS, CDR2 YFSETQ. Trimming removed 1 base from V and 4 bases from J, with 7 bases in between. The CDR3 has 13 residues. In DNA, the CDR3 is TGCGCCAGCAGCTTGAGAAGGGCAGATACGCAGTATTTT. It yields the protein CASSLRRADTQYF.

Many counts were recorded for this clonotype. V gene TRBV7-9 combines with J gene TRBJ2-3; D gene unclear. Germline CDR1 reads SEHNR; CDR2 reads FQNEAQ (reference sequence). Trimming cost V 4 bases and J 0 bases, with 8 bases left between them. The CDR3 covers 14 residues. CDR3 bases: TGTGCCAGCAGCTCCGGATTTAGCACAGATACGCAGTATTTT. Translating it yields CASSSGFSTDTQYF.

CDR3 in DNA: TGCAGTGCTAGAGAGGTTGGGAACAGGGCCTCTGAAGCTTTCTTT. Amino acids: CSAREVGNRASEAFF. This chain connects TRBV20-1 to TRBJ1-1; tentatively, D is TRBD1 (6 bases). Germline V gene sequence: CDR1 DFQATT, CDR2 SNEGSKA (reference sequence). CDR3 length: 15 amino acids. The V and J ends lost 0 bases and 6 bases respectively, with 17 bases between them.

This clonotype was counted ten times or more. The rearrangement links TRBV7-9 to TRBJ2-2, with D perhaps TRBD2 (6 bases). This CDR3 has 13 residues. The germline CDR1 and CDR2 sequences are SEHNR and FQNEAQ (reference sequence). Trimming stripped 5 bases from V and 7 bases from J, with 11 bases between. CDR3 bases: TGTGCCAGCAGCCCGCCCGGGGGCGGGGAGCTGTTTTTT. It codes for CASSPPGGGELFF. The full variable domain, its missing parts supplied by reference TRBV7-9 and TRBJ2-2, is DTGVSQNPRHKITKRGQNVTFRCDPISEHNRLYWYRQTLGQGPEFLTYFQNEAQLEKSRLLSDRFSAERPKGSFSTLEIQRTEQGDSAMYLCASSPPGGGELFFGEGSRLTVL.

The rearrangement uses TRBV6-2 or TRBV6-3 and TRBJ1-2; no definite D call. This CDR3 has 13 amino acids. In germline, CDR1 is MNHEY, CDR2 SVGEGT. Trimming pared 5 bases from V and 7 bases from J, leaving 14 bases between. CDR3 protein: CASSRLRRSGYTF. The CDR3 DNA is TGTGCCAGCAGTAGACTCCGGCGAAGTGGCTACACCTTC.

The rearrangement joins TRBV4-2 to TRBJ2-5, with 14 positions matching TRBD2. V lost 0 bases and J lost 8; bases outside the gene matches: 5. Germline values: CDR1 LGHNA, CDR2 YNFKEQ. CDR3 size: 16 residues. CDR3 sequence reads: CASSQDRGTSGRTQYF. The DNA of the CDR3 is TGTGCCAGCAGCCAAGATCGTGGGACTAGCGGGAGAACCCAGTACTTC.

This chain joins TRBV5-1 and TRBJ1-1; D uncertain. Trimming removed 3 bases at V and 5 bases at J, with 14 bases between. Germline-derived CDR1 and CDR2 are SGHRS and YFSETQ. The CDR3 runs 14 residues. The CDR3 sequence: CASSSREGWTEAFF. CDR3 nucleotide sequence: TGCGCCAGCAGCTCTAGGGAGGGATGGACTGAAGCTTTCTTT.

In its sample, this clonotype was seen a few times. The V gene is TRBV12-3 or TRBV12-4, the J gene TRBJ1-4, with D hard to call. V was cut by 1 base and J by 7 bases, with 7 bases left in between. The CDR3 totals 13 residues. The CDR3 here is CASSLVAAEKLFF. CDR3 sequence (DNA): TGTGCCAGCAGTTTAGTGGCAGCTGAAAAACTGTTTTTT.

This clonotype was detected only once. The gene calls are TRBV7-2 and TRBJ2-1; no firm D call. Germline V lookup: CDR1 SGHTA, CDR2 FQGNSA. There are 16 residues in the CDR3. Deletions cut 6 bases from V and 2 bases from J, with 17 bases between. CDR3 amino acids: CASRLSARSAYNEQFF. As DNA, the CDR3 is TGTGCCAGCAGGTTATCGGCGAGGTCTGCCTACAATGAGCAGTTCTTC.